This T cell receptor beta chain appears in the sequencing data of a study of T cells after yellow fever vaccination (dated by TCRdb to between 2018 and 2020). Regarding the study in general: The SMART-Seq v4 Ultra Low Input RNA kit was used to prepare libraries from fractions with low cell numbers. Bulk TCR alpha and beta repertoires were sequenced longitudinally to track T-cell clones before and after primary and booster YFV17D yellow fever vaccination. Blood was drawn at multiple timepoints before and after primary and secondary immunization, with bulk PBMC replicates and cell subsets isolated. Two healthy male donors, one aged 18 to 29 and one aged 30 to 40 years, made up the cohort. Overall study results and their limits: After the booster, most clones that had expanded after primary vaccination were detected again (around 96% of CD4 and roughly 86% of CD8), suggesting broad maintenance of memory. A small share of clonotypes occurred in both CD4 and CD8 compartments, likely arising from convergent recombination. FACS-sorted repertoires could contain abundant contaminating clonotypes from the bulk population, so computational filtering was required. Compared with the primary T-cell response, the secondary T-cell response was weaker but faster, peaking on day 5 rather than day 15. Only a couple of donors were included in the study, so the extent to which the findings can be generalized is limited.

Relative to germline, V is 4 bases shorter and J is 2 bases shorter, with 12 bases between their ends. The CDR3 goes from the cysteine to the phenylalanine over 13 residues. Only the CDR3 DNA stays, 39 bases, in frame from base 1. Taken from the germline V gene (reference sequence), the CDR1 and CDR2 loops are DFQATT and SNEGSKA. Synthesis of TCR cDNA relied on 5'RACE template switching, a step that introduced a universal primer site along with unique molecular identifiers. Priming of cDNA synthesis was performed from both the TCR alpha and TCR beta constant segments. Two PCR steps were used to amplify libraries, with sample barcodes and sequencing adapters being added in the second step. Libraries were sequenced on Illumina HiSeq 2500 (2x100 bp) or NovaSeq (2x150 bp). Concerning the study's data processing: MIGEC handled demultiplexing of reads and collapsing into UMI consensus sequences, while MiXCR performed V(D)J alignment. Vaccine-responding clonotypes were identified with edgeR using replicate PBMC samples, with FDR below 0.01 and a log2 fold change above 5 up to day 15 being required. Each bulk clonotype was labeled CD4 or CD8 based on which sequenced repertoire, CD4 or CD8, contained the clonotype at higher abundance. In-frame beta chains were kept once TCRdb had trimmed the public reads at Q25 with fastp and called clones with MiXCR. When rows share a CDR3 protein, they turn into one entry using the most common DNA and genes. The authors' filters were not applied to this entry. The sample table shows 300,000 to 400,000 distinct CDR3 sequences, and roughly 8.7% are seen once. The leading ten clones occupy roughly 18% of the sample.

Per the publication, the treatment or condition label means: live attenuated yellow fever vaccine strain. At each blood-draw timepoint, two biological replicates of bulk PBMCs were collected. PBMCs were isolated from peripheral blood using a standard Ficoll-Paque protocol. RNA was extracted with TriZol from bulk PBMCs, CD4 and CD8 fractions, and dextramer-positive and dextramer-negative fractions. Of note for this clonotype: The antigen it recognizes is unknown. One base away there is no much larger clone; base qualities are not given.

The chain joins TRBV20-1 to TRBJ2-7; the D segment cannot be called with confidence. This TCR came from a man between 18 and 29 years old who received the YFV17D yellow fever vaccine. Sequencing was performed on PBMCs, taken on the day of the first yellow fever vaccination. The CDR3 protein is CSAMKSDAYEQYF. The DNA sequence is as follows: TGCAGTGCTATGAAATCGGACGCCTACGAGCAGTACTTC.